This TCR beta chain originates from a study of blood T cell repertoires in COVID-19. As for the study in general: Samples of COVID-19 (acute and convalescent) were obtained from the United States, Italy and Spain. T cells, B-cell-depleted T cells, or PBMCs provided the cDNA or gDNA that served as material.

In the authors' methods: Estimation of nucleated cell counts relied on the amplification of reference gene primers. TCRdb keeps only in-frame clones here, not all; method: immunoSEQ multiplex PCR. That table gives V, J and clone size, and the DNA gave D and trimming. The table records roughly 190,000 clones, about 85% of them present only once. V lost 7 bases to trimming and J lost 5 bases; unmatched junction nucleotides: 18. Germline V lookup: CDR1 KGHDR, CDR2 SFDVKD. The CDR3 is made up of 18 amino acids. The chain links TRBV24-1 to TRBJ2-3; 9 nucleotides align to TRBD1. This sequence originates from a woman older than 75 in a cohort sampled during active or convalescent COVID-19. The specimen was peripheral blood. CDR3 nucleotide sequence: TGTGCCACCAGGGAGGCTCCGGGACAGGGCTTAAGTGGAGATACGCAGTATTTT. This translates into CATREAPGQGLSGDTQYF.